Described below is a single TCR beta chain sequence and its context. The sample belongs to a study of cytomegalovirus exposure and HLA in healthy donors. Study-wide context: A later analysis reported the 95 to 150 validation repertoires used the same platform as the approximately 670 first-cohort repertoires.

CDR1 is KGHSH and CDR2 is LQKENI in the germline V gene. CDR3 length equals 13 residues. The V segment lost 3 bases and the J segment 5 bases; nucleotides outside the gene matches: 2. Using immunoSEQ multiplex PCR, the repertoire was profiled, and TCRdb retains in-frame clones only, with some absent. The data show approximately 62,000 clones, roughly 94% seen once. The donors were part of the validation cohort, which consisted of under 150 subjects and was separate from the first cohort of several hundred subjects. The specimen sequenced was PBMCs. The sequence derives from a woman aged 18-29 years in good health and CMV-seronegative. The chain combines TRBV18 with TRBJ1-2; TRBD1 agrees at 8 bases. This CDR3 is CASSPDRVYGYTF. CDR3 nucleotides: TGTGCCAGCTCACCGGACAGGGTATATGGCTACACCTTC.